The 7 T cell receptor beta chains below all came from one sample that was sequenced in a study of T cell repertoires in cytomegalovirus infection (dated by TCRdb to between 2018 and 2020). The sequencing machine was an Illumina HiSeq 1500. The raw public reads went through TCRdb reprocessing: fastp at Q25, MiXCR clone calling, in-frame beta chains kept. Each entry is one CDR3 protein sequence, shown with its most common DNA and genes. Counted in this sample were approximately 190,000 distinct CDR3 sequences; 9.5% of them appeared once. The ten largest clonotypes hold roughly 5% of the sample. The sequenced sample was PBMCs. These receptors all stem from a human donor in good health (CMV status not recorded). Some clones in this sample may be carry-over from other donors' samples.

The CDR3 bases are TGCAGCGTATCAGCTAACTATGGCTACACCTTC. Protein product: CSVSANYGYTF. The chain joins TRBV29-1 to TRBJ1-2; no clear D. This CDR3 region has 11 residues. Trimming shortened V by 6 bases and J by 0 bases, and 5 bases separated the two germline ends. Germline V CDR1 and CDR2: SQVTM, ANQGSEA.

This clonotype was seen only a few times. This chain joins TRBV6-6 and TRBJ2-1; no definite D call. V was clipped by 6 bases and J by 9 bases, with 15 bases between them. The CDR3 is 13 residues long. Germline loops: CDR1 MNHNY, CDR2 SVGAGI (reference sequence). CDR3 sequence reads: CASRVDWAGEQFF. Written as DNA, the CDR3 is TGTGCCAGCAGGGTAGACTGGGCCGGTGAGCAGTTCTTC.

This clonotype was seen at least ten times. The V call is TRBV7-2, the J call TRBJ2-5; TRBD2 matches 8 bases. The CDR3 spans 14 residues. CDR1 is SGHTA and CDR2 is FQGNSA in the germline V gene. V lost 4 bases and J lost 5; bases outside the gene matches: 6. CDR3 sequence reads: CASSWAGGRETQYF. In nucleotides, the CDR3 is TGTGCCAGCAGCTGGGCGGGGGGCCGGGAGACCCAGTACTTC.

This clonotype was detected ten times or more. A much larger clonotype is one base distant, so this may be a read error. V and J are TRBV7-2 and TRBJ2-5, with D perhaps matching TRBD1 or TRBD2 (6 bases each). Between the trimmed V and J ends, which lost 1 base and 1 base, there was a span of 10 bases. The CDR3 consists of 15 residues. Germline V gene lookup returns CDR1 SGHTA and CDR2 FQGNSA. The CDR3 loop reads CASSLDSGAQETQYF. The CDR3 nucleotides read TGTGCCAGCAGCTTAGATTCGGGGGCCCAAGAGACCCAGTACTTC.

The CDR3: CAWSQRLLAGGDTQYF. The CDR3 bases are TGTGCCTGGAGCCAGAGGTTACTAGCGGGCGGAGATACGCAGTATTTT. The chain recombines TRBV30 with TRBJ2-3; TRBD2 matches 9 bases. The CDR3 has 16 residues. Germline-derived CDR1 and CDR2 are GTSNPN and SVGIG (reference sequence). The V gene end was trimmed by 3 bases and the J gene end by 5 bases; junction bases not matched to a gene: 12.

In its sample, this clonotype was seen many times. V and J are TRBV2 and TRBJ2-4; D unresolved. This CDR3 comprises 11 residues. Germline CDR1 is SNHLY and CDR2 is FYNNEI. The ends were cut back, 7 bases at V and 5 bases at J, with 6 bases in the middle. In DNA form, the CDR3 reads TGTGCCAGCAAGGGCGAAAACATTCAGTACTTC. This translates into CASKGENIQYF.

In its sample, this clonotype was seen many times. The rearrangement uses TRBV20-1 and TRBJ1-5, with D perhaps TRBD1 (6 bases). The germline V and J ends were trimmed by 5 bases and 1 base, with 15 bases remaining between them. Germline assignment: CDR1 DFQATT and CDR2 SNEGSKA (reference sequence). This CDR3 comprises 15 residues. CDR3 DNA: TGCAGTGCTTGGAAATACGGACAGAGCAATCAGCCCCAGCATTTT. The encoded protein is CSAWKYGQSNQPQHF.